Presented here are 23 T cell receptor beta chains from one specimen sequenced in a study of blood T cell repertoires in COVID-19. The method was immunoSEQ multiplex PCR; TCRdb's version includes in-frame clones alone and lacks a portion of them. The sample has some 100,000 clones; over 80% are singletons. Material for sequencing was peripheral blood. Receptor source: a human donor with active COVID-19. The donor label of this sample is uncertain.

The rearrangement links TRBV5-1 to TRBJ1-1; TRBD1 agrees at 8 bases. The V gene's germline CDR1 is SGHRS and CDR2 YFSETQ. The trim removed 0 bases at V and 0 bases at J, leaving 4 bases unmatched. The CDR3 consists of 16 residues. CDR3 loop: CASSLVGQGMNTEAFF. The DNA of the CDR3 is TGCGCCAGCAGCTTGGTAGGACAGGGCATGAACACTGAAGCTTTCTTT.

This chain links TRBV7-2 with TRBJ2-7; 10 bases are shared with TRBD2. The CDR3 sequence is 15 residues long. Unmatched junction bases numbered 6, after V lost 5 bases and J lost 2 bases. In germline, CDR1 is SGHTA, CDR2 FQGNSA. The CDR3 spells CASSTPSGGAYEQYF. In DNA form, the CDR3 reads TGTGCCAGCAGCACACCTAGCGGGGGTGCCTACGAGCAGTACTTC.

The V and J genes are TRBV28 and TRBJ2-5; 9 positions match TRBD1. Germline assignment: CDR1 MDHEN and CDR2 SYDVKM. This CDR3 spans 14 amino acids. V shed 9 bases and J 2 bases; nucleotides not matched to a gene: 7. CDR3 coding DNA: TGTGCCAGTCAGACAGGGGGGGGACAAGAGACCCAGTACTTC. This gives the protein CASQTGGGQETQYF.

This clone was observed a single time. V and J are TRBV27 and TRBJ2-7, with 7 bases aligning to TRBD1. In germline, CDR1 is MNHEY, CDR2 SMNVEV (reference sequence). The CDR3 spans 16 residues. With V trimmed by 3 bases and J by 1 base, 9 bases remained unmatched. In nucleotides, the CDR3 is TGTGCCAGCAGTTTGCAAGGCAGGGGGTTTTCCTACGAGCAGTACTTC. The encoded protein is CASSLQGRGFSYEQYF.

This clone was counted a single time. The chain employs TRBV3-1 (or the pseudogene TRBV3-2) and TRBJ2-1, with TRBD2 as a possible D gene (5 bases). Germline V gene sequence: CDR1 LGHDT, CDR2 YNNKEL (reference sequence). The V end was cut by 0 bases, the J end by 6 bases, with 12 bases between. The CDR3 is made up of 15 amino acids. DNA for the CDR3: TGTGCCAGCAGCCAAGACGCGCTAGCCGGCAATGAGCAGTTCTTC. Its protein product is CASSQDALAGNEQFF.

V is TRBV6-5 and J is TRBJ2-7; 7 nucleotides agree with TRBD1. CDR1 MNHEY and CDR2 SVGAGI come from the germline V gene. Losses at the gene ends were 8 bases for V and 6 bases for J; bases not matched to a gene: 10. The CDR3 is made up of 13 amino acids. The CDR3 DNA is TGTGCCAGCCGTAGAGGGGGCTTAGGCGAGCAGTACTTC. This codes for CASRRGGLGEQYF.

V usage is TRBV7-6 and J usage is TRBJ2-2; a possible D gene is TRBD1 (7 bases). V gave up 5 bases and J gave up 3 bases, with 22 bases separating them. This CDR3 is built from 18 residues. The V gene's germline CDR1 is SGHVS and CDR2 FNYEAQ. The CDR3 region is CASSPIRGGTEDTGELFF. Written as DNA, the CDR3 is TGTGCCAGCAGCCCCATACGAGGGGGGACAGAAGACACCGGGGAGCTGTTTTTT.

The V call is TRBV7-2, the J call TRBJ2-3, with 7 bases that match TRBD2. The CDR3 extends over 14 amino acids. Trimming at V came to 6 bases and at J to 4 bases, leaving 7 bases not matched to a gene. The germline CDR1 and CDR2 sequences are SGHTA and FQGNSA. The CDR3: CASRLGLAADTQYF. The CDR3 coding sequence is TGTGCCAGCAGGCTTGGGCTAGCGGCAGATACGCAGTATTTT.

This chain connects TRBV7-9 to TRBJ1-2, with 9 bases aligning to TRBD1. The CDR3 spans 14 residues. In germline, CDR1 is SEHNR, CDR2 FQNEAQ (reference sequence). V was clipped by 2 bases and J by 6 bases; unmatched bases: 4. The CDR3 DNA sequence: TGTGCCAGCAGCTTAACCACAGGGGGCAATGGCTACACCTTC. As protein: CASSLTTGGNGYTF.

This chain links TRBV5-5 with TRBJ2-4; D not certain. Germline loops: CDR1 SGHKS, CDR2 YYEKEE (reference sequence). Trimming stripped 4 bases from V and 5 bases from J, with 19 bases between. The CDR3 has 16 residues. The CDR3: CASSVGPTSPQNIQYF. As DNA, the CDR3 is TGTGCCAGCAGCGTTGGGCCTACCAGCCCTCAAAACATTCAGTACTTC. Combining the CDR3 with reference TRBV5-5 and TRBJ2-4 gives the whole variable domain DAGVTQSPTHLIKTRGQQVTLRCSPISGHKSVSWYQQVLGQGPQFIFQYYEKEERGRGNFPDRFSARQFPNYSSELNVNALLLGDSALYLCASSVGPTSPQNIQYFGAGTRLSVL.

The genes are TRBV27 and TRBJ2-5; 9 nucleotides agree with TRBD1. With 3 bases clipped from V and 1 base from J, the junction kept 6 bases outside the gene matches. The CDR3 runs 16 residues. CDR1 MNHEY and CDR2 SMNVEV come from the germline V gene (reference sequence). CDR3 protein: CASSFIEGQGQETQYF. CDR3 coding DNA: TGTGCCAGCAGTTTTATTGAGGGACAGGGCCAAGAGACCCAGTACTTC.

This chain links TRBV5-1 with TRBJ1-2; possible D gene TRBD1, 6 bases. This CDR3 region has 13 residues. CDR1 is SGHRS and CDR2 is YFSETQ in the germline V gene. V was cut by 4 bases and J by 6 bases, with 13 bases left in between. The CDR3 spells CASSHRVGDGYTF. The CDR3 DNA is TGCGCCAGCAGCCACAGGGTAGGAGATGGCTACACCTTC.

The DNA of the CDR3 is TGTGCCAGCAGTTTGGGGCGGGGGTTCTACGAGCAGTACTTC. This gives the protein CASSLGRGFYEQYF. The chain uses TRBV28 and TRBJ2-7; 7 bases line up with TRBD2. Per the germline V gene, CDR1 is MDHEN and CDR2 is SYDVKM. V was pared by 3 bases and J by 3 bases, with 5 bases of the junction left unmatched. CDR3 length equals 14 residues.

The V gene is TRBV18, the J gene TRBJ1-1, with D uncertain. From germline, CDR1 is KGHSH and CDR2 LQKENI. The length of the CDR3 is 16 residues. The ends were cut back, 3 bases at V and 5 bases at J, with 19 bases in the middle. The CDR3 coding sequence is TGTGCCAGCTCACCTCCGAAGCTTAGTGGGCTGACTGAAGCTTTCTTT. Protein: CASSPPKLSGLTEAFF.

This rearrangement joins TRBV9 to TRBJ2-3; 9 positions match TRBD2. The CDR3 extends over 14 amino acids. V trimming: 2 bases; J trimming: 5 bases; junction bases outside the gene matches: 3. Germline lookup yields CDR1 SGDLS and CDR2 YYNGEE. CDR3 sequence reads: CASSVRTSVDTQYF. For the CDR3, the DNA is TGTGCCAGCAGCGTCCGGACTAGCGTAGATACGCAGTATTTT.

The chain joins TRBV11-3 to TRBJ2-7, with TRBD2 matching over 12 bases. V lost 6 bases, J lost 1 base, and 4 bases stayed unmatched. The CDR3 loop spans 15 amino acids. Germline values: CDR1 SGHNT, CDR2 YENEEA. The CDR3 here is CASSRGLAGSYEQYF. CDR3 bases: TGTGCCAGCAGTCGCGGACTAGCGGGGTCCTACGAGCAGTACTTC.

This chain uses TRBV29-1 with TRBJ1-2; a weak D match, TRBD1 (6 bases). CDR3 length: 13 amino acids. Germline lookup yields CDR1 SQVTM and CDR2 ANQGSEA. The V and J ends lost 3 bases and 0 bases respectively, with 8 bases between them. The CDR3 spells CSVDHRANYGYTF. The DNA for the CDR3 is TGCAGCGTTGATCACAGGGCTAACTATGGCTACACCTTC.

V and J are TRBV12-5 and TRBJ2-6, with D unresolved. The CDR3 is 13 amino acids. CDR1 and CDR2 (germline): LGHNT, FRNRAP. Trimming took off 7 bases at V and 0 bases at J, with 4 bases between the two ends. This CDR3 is CASAGSGANVLTF. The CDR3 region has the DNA TGTGCTAGTGCGGGCTCTGGGGCCAACGTCCTGACTTTC.

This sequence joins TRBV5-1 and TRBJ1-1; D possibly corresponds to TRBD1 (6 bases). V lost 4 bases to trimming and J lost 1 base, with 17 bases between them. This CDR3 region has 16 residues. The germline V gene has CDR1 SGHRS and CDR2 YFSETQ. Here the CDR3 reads CASSDGWGQENTEAFF. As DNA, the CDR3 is TGCGCCAGCAGCGATGGATGGGGGCAAGAGAACACTGAAGCTTTCTTT.

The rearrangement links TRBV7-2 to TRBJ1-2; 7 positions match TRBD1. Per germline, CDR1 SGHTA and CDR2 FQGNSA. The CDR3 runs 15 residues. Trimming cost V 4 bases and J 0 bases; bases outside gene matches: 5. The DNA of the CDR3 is TGTGCCAGCAGCTCACACAGGGGAGCTAACTATGGCTACACCTTC. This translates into CASSSHRGANYGYTF.

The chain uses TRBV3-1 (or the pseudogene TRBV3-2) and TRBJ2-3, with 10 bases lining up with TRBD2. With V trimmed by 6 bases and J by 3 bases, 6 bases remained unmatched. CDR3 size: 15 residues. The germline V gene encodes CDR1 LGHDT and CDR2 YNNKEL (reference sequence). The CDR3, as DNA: TGTGCCAGCAGTCTAAGCGGGGGGGTTACAGATACGCAGTATTTT. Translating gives CASSLSGGVTDTQYF.

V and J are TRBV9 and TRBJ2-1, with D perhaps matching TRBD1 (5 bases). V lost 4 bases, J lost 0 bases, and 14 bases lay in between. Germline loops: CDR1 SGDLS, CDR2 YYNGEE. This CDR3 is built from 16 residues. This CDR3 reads CASSPFQGSSYNEQFF. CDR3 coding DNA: TGTGCCAGCAGCCCCTTTCAGGGAAGCTCCTACAATGAGCAGTTCTTC.

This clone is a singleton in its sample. The CDR3 region has the DNA TGTGCCAGTAAAGACGGGGGGGGCTATGGCTACACCTTC. Encoded protein: CASKDGGGYGYTF. This sequence joins TRBV19 and TRBJ1-2; perhaps TRBD1 as D (5 bases). Per the germline V gene, CDR1 is LNHDA and CDR2 is SQIVND (reference sequence). There are 13 residues in the CDR3. Trimming removed 7 bases at V and 4 bases at J, with 13 bases between.